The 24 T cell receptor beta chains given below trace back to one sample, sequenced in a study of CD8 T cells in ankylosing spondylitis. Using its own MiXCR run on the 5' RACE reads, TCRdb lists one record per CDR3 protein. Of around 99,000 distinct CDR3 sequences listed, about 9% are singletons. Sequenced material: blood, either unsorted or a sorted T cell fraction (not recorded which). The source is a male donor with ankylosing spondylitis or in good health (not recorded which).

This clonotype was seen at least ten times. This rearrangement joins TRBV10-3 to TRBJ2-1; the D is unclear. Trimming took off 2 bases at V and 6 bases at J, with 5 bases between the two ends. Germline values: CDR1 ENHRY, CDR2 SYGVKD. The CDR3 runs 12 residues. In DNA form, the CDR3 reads TGTGCCATCAGTGAGAACACCAATGAGCAGTTCTTC. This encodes CAISENTNEQFF.

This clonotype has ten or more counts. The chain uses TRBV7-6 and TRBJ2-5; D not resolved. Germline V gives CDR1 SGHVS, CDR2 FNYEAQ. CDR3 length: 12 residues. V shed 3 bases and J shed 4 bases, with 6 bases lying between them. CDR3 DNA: TGTGCCAGCAGCTTGTCGTCAGAGACCCAGTACTTC. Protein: CASSLSSETQYF.

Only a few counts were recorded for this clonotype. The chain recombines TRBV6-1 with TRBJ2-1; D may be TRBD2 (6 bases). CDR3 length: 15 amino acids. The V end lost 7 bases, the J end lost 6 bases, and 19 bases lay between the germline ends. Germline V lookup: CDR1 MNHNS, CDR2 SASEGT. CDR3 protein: CASTSIQAGRNEQFF. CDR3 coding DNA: TGTGCCAGCACAAGTATCCAGGCGGGACGCAATGAGCAGTTCTTC.

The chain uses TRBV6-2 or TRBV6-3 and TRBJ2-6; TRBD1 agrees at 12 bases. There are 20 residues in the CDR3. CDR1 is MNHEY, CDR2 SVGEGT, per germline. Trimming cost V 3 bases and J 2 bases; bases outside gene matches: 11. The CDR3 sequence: CASSYHTGTGGGPGANVLTF. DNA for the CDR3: TGTGCCAGCAGTTATCACACCGGGACAGGGGGCGGGCCTGGGGCCAACGTCCTGACTTTC.

The CDR3 is CASSLTGGSSGNTIYF. DNA for the CDR3: TGTGCCAGCAGCTTAACGGGGGGGAGCTCTGGAAACACCATATATTTT. The rearrangement links TRBV7-3 to TRBJ1-3; perhaps TRBD1 as D (5 bases). The CDR3 totals 16 residues. Per germline, CDR1 SGHTA and CDR2 FQGTGA. The V end was cut by 0 bases, the J end by 0 bases, with 9 bases between.

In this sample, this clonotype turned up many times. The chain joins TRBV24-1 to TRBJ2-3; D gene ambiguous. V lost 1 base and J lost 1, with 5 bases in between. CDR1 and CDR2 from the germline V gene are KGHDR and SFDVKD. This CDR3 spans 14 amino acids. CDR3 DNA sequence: TGTGCCACCAGTGATTTAACCGGCACAGATACGCAGTATTTT. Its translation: CATSDLTGTDTQYF.

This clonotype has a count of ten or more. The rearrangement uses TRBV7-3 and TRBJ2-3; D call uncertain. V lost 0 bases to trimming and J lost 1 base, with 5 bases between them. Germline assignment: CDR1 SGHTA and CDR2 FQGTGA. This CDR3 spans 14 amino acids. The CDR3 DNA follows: TGTGCCAGCAGCTTAACAGGCGGCACAGATACGCAGTATTTT. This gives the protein CASSLTGGTDTQYF.

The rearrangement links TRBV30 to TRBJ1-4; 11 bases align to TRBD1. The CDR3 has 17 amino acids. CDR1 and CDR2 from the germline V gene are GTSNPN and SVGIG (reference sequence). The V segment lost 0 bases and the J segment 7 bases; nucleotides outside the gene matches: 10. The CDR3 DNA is TGTGCCTGGAGTGTGGGACAGGGGGTTGAAGGCGGTGAAAAACTGTTTTTT. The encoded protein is CAWSVGQGVEGGEKLFF.

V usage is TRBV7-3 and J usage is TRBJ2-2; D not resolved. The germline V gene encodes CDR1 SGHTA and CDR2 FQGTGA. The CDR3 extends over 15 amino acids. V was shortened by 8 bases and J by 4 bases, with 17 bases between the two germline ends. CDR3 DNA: TGTGCCAGCTCTGAGGCTTCCATGGGCACCGGGGAGCTGTTTTTT. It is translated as CASSEASMGTGELFF.

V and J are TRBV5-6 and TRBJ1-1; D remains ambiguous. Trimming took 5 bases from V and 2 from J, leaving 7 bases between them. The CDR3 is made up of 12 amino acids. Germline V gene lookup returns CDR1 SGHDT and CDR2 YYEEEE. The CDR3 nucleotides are TGTGCCAGCAGTTACAGCAACACTGAAGCTTTCTTT. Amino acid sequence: CASSYSNTEAFF.

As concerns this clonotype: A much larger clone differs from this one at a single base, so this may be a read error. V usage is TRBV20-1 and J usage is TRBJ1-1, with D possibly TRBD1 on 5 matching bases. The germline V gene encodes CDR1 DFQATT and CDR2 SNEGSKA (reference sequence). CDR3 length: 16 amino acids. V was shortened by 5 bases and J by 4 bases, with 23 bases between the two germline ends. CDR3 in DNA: TGCAGTGCTGGGACCCGCGACTCGCCCTTAGGCACTGAAGCTTTCTTT. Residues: CSAGTRDSPLGTEAFF.

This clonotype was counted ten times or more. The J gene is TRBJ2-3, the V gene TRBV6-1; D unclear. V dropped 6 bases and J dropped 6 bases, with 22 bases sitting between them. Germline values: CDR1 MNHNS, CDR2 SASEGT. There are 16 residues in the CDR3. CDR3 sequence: CASRDGRTRSTDTQYF. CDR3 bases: TGTGCCAGCAGAGATGGACGGACCCGATCGACGGATACGCAGTATTTT.

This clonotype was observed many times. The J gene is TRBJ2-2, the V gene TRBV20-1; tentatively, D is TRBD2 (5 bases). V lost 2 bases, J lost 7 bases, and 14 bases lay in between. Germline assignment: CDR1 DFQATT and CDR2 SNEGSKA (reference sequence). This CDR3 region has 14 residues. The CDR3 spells CSARSRDFVGELFF. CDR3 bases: TGCAGTGCTAGAAGTCGGGATTTTGTCGGGGAGCTGTTTTTT.

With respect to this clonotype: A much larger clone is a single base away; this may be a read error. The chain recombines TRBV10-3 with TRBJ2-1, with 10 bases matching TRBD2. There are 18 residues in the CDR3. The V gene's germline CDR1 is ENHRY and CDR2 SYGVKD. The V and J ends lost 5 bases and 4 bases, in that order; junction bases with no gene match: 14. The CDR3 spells CAISPRKAGGDLYNEQFF. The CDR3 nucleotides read TGTGCCATCAGTCCCCGGAAAGCGGGGGGGGACTTATACAATGAGCAGTTCTTC.

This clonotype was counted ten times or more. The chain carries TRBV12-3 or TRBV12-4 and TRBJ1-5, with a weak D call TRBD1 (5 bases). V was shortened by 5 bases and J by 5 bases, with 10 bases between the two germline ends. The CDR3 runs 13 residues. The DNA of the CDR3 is TGTGCCAGCAGTCCTGGGGGGGATCAGCCCCAGCATTTT. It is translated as CASSPGGDQPQHF.

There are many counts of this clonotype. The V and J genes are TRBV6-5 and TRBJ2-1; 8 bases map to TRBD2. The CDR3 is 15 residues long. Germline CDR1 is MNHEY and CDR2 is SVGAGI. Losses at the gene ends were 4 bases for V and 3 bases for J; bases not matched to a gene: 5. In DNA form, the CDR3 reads TGTGCCAGCAGTTCCGCGGGGGGTTTCTACAATGAGCAGTTCTTC. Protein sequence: CASSSAGGFYNEQFF.

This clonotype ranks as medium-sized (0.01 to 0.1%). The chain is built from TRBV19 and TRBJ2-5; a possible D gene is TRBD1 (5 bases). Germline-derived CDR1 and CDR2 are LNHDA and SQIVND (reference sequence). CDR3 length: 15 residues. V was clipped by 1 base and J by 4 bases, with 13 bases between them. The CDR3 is CASSIGKGFSETQYF. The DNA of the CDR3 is TGTGCCAGTAGTATAGGGAAGGGGTTCTCAGAGACCCAGTACTTC.

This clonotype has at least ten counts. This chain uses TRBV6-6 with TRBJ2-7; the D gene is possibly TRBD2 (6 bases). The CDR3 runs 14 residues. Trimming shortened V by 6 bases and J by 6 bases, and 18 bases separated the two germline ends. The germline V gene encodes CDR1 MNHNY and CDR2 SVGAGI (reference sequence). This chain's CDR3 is CASSAPGDRIEQYF. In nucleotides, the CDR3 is TGTGCCAGCAGCGCTCCGGGAGACCGAATCGAGCAGTACTTC.

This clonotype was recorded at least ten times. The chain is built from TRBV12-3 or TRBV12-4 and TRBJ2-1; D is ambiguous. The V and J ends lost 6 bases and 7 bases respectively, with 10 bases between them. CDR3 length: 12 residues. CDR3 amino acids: CASRHLGNEQFF. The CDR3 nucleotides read TGTGCCAGCAGACATCTAGGAAATGAGCAGTTCTTC.

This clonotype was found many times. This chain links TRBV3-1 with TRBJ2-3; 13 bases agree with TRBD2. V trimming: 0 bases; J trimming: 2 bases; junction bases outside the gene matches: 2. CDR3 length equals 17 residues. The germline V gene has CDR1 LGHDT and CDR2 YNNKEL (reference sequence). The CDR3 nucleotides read TGTGCCAGCAGCCAAGAAGGACTAGCGGGGGACACAGATACGCAGTATTTT. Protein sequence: CASSQEGLAGDTDTQYF.

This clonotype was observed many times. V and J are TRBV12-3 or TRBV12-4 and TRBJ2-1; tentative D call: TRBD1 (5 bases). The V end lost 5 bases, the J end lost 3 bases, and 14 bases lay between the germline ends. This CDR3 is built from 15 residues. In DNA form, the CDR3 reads TGTGCCAGCAGTCCCTGGCCAGGGTACTACAATGAGCAGTTCTTC. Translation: CASSPWPGYYNEQFF.

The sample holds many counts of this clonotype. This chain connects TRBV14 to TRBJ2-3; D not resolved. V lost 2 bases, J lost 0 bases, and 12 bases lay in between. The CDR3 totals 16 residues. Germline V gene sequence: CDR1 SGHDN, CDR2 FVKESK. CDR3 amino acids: CASSQWRESSTDTQYF. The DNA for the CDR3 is TGTGCCAGCAGCCAATGGAGAGAGTCTAGCACAGATACGCAGTATTTT.

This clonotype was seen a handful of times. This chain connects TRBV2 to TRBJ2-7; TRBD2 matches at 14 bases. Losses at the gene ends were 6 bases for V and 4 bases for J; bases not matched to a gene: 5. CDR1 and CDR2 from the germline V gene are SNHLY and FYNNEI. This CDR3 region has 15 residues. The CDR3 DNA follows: TGTGCCAGCAGCTATGGGACTAGCGGGGGTTACGAGCAGTACTTC. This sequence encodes CASSYGTSGGYEQYF.

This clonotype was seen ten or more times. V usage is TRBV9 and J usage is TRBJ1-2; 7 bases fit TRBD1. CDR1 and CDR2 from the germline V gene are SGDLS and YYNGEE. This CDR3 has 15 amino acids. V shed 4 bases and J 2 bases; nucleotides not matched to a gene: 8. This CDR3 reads CASSPGGSPNYGYTF. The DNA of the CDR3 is TGTGCCAGCAGCCCAGGGGGGTCGCCGAACTATGGCTACACCTTC.